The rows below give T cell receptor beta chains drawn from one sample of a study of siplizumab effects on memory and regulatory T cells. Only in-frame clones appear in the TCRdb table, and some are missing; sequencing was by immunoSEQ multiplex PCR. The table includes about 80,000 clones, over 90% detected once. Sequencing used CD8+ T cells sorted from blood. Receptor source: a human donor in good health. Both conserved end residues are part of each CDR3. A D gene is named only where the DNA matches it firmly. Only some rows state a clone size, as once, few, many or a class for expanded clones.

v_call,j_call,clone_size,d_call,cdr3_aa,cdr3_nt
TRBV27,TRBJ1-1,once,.,CASSLSGPGGAFF,TGTGCCAGCAGTTTATCAGGCCCTGGGGGAGCTTTCTTT
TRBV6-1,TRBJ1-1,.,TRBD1,CAIKDRGTEAFF,TGTGCCATCAAGGACAGGGGCACTGAAGCTTTCTTT
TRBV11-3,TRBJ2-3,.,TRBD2,CASSSRGSGTLLTDTQYF,TGTGCCAGCAGTTCCCGGGGTAGCGGGACCCTACTCACAGATACGCAGTATTTT
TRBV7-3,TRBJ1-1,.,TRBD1,CASSLMDRLSDTEAFF,TGTGCCAGCAGCTTAATGGACAGGCTCTCGGACACTGAAGCTTTCTTT
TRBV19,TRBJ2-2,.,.,CASKYRNTGELFF,TGTGCCAGTAAATACAGGAACACCGGGGAGCTGTTTTTT
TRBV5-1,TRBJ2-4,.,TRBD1,CASSTGTGRVLAKNIQYF,TGCGCCAGCAGCACCGGGACAGGGAGAGTACTAGCCAAAAACATTCAGTACTTC
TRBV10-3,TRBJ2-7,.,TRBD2,CAIRVSSGSDNSYEQYF,TGTGCCATCAGAGTTTCTAGCGGGAGTGATAATTCTTACGAGCAGTACTTC
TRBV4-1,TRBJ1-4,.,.,CASSQDSATNVFF,TGCGCCAGCAGCCAAGATTCGGCCACCAACGTGTTTTTT
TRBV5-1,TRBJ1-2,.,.,CASSPTGTTNDLLFYGYTF,TGCGCCAGCAGCCCTACCGGGACCACCAACGACCTTCTCTTCTATGGCTACACCTTC
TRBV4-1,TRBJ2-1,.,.,CASSPLRSHNEQFF,TGCGCCAGCAGCCCATTGAGGTCCCACAATGAGCAGTTCTTC
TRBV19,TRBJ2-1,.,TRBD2,CASSRRAGGPYNEQFF,TGTGCCAGCTCCAGAAGGGCGGGAGGACCCTACAATGAGCAGTTCTTC
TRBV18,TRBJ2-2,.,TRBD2,CASFSGTMATGELFF,TGTGCCAGCTTTTCCGGGACTATGGCCACCGGGGAGCTGTTTTTT
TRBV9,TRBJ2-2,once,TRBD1,CASSQGGQGGAGELFF,TGTGCCAGCAGCCAAGGGGGACAGGGAGGTGCCGGGGAGCTGTTTTTT
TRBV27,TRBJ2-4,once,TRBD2,CASRGRSSGGAKNIQYF,TGTGCCAGCAGAGGCCGATCTAGCGGAGGAGCCAAAAACATTCAGTACTTC
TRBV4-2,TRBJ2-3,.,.,CASSQERITDTQYF,TGTGCCAGCAGCCAAGAACGGATCACAGATACGCAGTATTTT
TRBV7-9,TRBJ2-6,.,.,CASSSSRSVAGANVLTF,TGTGCCAGCAGCTCATCAAGGTCAGTGGCTGGGGCCAACGTCCTGACTTTC
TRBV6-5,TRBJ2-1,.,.,CASSYGAFSYNEQFF,TGTGCCAGCAGTTACGGAGCATTCTCCTACAATGAGCAGTTCTTC
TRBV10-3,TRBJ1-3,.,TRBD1,CAISVPGTGSGNTIYF,TGTGCCATCAGTGTCCCGGGGACAGGGTCTGGAAACACCATATATTTT
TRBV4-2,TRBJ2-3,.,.,CASMESDTQYF,TGTGCCAGCATGGAGTCAGATACGCAGTATTTT
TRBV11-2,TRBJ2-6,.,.,CASSLVAAGANVLTF,TGTGCCAGCAGCTTAGTAGCGGCTGGGGCCAACGTCCTGACTTTC
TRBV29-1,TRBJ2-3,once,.,CSVAGLTSTDTQYF,TGCAGCGTGGCCGGACTTACTAGCACAGATACGCAGTATTTT
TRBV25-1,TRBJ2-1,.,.,CASIGSHNEQFF,TGTGCCAGCATCGGCAGCCACAATGAGCAGTTCTTC